Presented here are 27 T cell receptor beta chains from one specimen sequenced in a study of blood T cells in healthy people across ages. Through a sample-barcoded 5' primer and a J-beta primer mix, a second PCR was run for 7 to 11 cycles. TCRdb reanalysed the 5' RACE reads using MiXCR and keeps one entry per CDR3 protein. The sample carries more than 500,000 distinct CDR3 sequences, about 28% recorded once. This sample was shared with a second study, whose subject was T cells of mothers and their children.

Sequencing was done on a sample of blood. The source is a boy aged 2 to 9 in good health.

In this sample, this clonotype turned up a few times. The genes are TRBV5-1 and TRBJ1-1; perhaps TRBD1 as D (5 bases). The germline V gene encodes CDR1 SGHRS and CDR2 YFSETQ. V lost 1 base, J lost 3 bases, and 7 bases lay in between. This CDR3 contains 13 residues. CDR3 in DNA: TGCGCCAGCAGCTTGAAAGGGGACACTGAAGCTTTCTTT. This sequence encodes CASSLKGDTEAFF.

This clonotype was detected once. The chain couples TRBV3-1 to TRBJ1-4, with 7 positions matching TRBD1. This CDR3 comprises 17 residues. After removal of 0 bases from V and 4 bases from J, the junction contained 8 bases not matched to a gene. The germline V gene has CDR1 LGHDT and CDR2 YNNKEL (reference sequence). The CDR3 DNA follows: TGTGCCAGCAGCCAAGATAACAGGGGAAGGCTTAATGAAAAACTGTTTTTT. Residues: CASSQDNRGRLNEKLFF.

Of note for this clonotype: This clone may be a read error of a much larger clone one base away. V gene TRBV10-3 combines with J gene TRBJ1-4; TRBD1 agrees at 7 bases. Looked up from germline, CDR1 is ENHRY and CDR2 is SYGVKD. The trim removed 9 bases at V and 0 bases at J, leaving 1 base unmatched. This CDR3 is 13 amino acids long. CDR3 amino acids: CAMQGATNEKLFF. CDR3 nucleotides: TGTGCCATGCAGGGGGCAACTAATGAAAAACTGTTTTTT.

This clonotype was seen many times. V is TRBV12-3 or TRBV12-4 and J is TRBJ2-5; D not certain. Gene TRBJ2-7 matches the end of the DNA better, so the J call may be wrong. The CDR3 runs to 12 residues. CDR3 in amino acids: CASSSRAAEQYF. Written as DNA, the CDR3 is TGTGCCAGCAGTTCTCGGGCGGCCGAGCAGTACTTC.

This clonotype came up a few times. The junction differs from germline at one of its ends, possibly a read error. The chain couples TRBV14 to TRBJ2-1; D is possibly TRBD1 (5 bases). The CDR3 is 16 amino acids. Germline lookup yields CDR1 SGHDN and CDR2 FVKESK. CDR3 sequence reads: CTSSTQTATSYNEQFF. DNA for the CDR3: TGTACCAGCAGCACCCAGACAGCCACCTCCTACAATGAGCAGTTCTTC.

In its sample, this clonotype was seen once. The chain joins TRBV12-3 or TRBV12-4 to TRBJ2-1; possibly TRBD2 for D (6 bases). V was shortened by 4 bases and J by 8 bases, with 9 bases between the two germline ends. The CDR3 loop spans 12 amino acids. The CDR3 loop reads CASSSEGHEQFF. Written as DNA, the CDR3 is TGTGCCAGCAGTTCGGAGGGTCATGAGCAGTTCTTC.

The V gene is TRBV15, the J gene TRBJ1-1; tentative D call: TRBD1 (5 bases). Germline CDR1 LNHNV, CDR2 YYDKDF (reference sequence). The CDR3 sequence is 15 residues long. Between the trimmed V and J ends, which lost 3 bases and 0 bases, there was a span of 11 bases. DNA for the CDR3: TGTGCCACCAGCAGGGACTTGACAGTGAACACTGAAGCTTTCTTT. This translates into CATSRDLTVNTEAFF.

The CDR3 nucleotides are TGTGCCAGCAGCTTAGGGGGGGGGCAGCCAAACTACGAGCAGTACTTC. Its protein product is CASSLGGGQPNYEQYF. The V gene is TRBV7-8, the J gene TRBJ2-7, with D maybe TRBD2 (7 bases). This CDR3 region has 16 residues. V lost 1 base and J 3 bases, leaving 16 bases between the germline ends. Germline V gene lookup returns CDR1 SGHVS and CDR2 FQNEAQ. Full variable domain (outside the CDR3, taken from reference TRBV7-8 and TRBJ2-7): GAGVSQSPRYKVAKRGQDVALRCDPISGHVSLFWYQQALGQGPEFLTYFQNEAQLDKSGLPSDRFFAERPEGSVSTLKIQRTQQEDSAVYLCASSLGGGQPNYEQYFGPGTRLTVT.

The J gene is TRBJ2-5, the V gene TRBV10-3; 11 nucleotides align to TRBD2. The J call may be faulty, since TRBJ2-1 better matches the DNA end. Germline V gene sequence: CDR1 ENHRY, CDR2 SYGVKD. The CDR3 consists of 15 residues. CDR3 in amino acids: CAISDSSGRWNEQFF. DNA for the CDR3: TGTGCCATCAGTGATTCTAGCGGGAGGTGGAATGAGCAGTTCTTC.

This clonotype was seen a few times. This rearrangement joins TRBV3-1 to TRBJ1-2, with D perhaps TRBD1 (5 bases). The ends were cut back, 4 bases at V and 4 bases at J, with 28 bases in the middle. The CDR3 consists of 19 residues. Germline-derived CDR1 and CDR2 are LGHDT and YNNKEL (reference sequence). In DNA form, the CDR3 reads TGTGCCAGCAGCCCACACTCGGATACCAGACAGCGAAATTCCTATGGCTACACCTTC. It specifies CASSPHSDTRQRNSYGYTF.

This rearrangement joins TRBV5-1 to TRBJ2-3; 11 nucleotides agree with TRBD2. J gave up 3 bases and V 2 bases, and 5 bases lay outside the gene matches. The CDR3 totals 16 residues. Germline values: CDR1 SGHRS, CDR2 YFSETQ. CDR3 protein: CASSFGPSGRTDTQYF. CDR3 bases: TGCGCCAGCAGCTTCGGCCCTAGCGGGAGGACAGATACGCAGTATTTT. Using reference TRBV5-1 and TRBJ2-3 for the parts outside the CDR3, the full variable domain is KAGVTQTPRYLIKTRGQQVTLSCSPISGHRSVSWYQQTPGQGLQFLFEYFSETQRNKGNFPGRFSGRQFSNSRSEMNVSTLELGDSALYLCASSFGPSGRTDTQYFGPGTRLTVL.

The rearrangement joins TRBV21-1 to TRBJ2-5; the D call of TRBD2 is as the table states it, not checked on the DNA. TRBV21-1 counts as a pseudogene. CDR3 length: 16 amino acids. DNA for the CDR3: TGTGCCAGCAGCAAAGGCGTGGGAGAGACCAGAGAGACCCAGTACTTC. Protein product: CASSKGVGETRETQYF.

The sample holds a few counts of this clonotype. The chain combines TRBV5-5 with TRBJ2-5; 8 bases map to TRBD2. V was clipped by 4 bases and J by 9 bases; unmatched bases: 11. The V gene's germline CDR1 is SGHKS and CDR2 YYEKEE (reference sequence). The CDR3 runs 14 residues. This CDR3 reads CASSTTSGPGAQYF. CDR3 in DNA: TGTGCCAGCAGCACCACTAGCGGCCCGGGGGCCCAGTACTTC.

This clonotype was seen more than once but under ten times. The rearrangement joins TRBV4-3 to TRBJ2-7, with a tentative D call TRBD1 (5 bases). CDR3 length: 14 amino acids. Between the trimmed V and J ends, which lost 6 bases and 5 bases, there was a span of 17 bases. CDR1 LGHNA and CDR2 YSLEER come from the germline V gene. CDR3 in amino acids: CASSPQTASDEQYF. As DNA, the CDR3 is TGCGCCAGCAGTCCGCAGACAGCTTCCGACGAGCAGTACTTC.

V usage is TRBV29-1 and J usage is TRBJ2-7; D is uncertain. The DNA end favors TRBJ2-1, so the J call may be wrong. CDR3 length equals 14 residues. The germline CDR1 and CDR2 sequences are SQVTM and ANQGSEA. CDR3 DNA: TGCAGCGTTGTAGGTCGAGGCGCGGTATATGAGCAGTTCTTC. Translation gives CSVVGRGAVYEQFF.

This clonotype was seen more than once but under ten times. The V and J genes are TRBV24-1 and TRBJ2-2, with 7 bases lining up with TRBD1. The J segment lost 6 bases and the V segment lost 10 bases, leaving 13 bases of the junction unmatched. CDR3 length equals 15 residues. Germline values: CDR1 KGHDR, CDR2 SFDVKD. The CDR3 DNA reads TGTGCCACACGAGGGGGCGCGAAAATCTCCGGGGAGCTGTTTTTT. Protein: CATRGGAKISGELFF.

The chain combines TRBV5-4 with TRBJ2-5; D might be TRBD1 or TRBD2, each matching 6 bases. V lost 4 bases and J 5 bases, leaving 21 bases between the germline ends. Germline CDR1 is SGHNT and CDR2 is YYREEE (reference sequence). CDR3 length: 16 amino acids. CDR3 amino acids: CASSLLETGRKETQYF. The CDR3 coding sequence is TGTGCCAGCAGCCTTCTGGAAACAGGGAGGAAGGAGACCCAGTACTTC.

This clonotype was detected ten times or more. The chain employs TRBV7-6 and TRBJ1-4; D not certain. Trimming took off 1 base at V and 5 bases at J, with 5 bases between the two ends. Germline loops: CDR1 SGHVS, CDR2 FNYEAQ. This CDR3 is built from 13 residues. The CDR3 region has the DNA TGTGCCAGCAGCTTAGTAGTGAATGAAAAACTGTTTTTT. Amino acid sequence: CASSLVVNEKLFF.

This clonotype was seen a few times. This may be a read error, as it is one base from a much larger clone. This chain connects TRBV29-1 to TRBJ2-2; 7 nucleotides align to TRBD1. The CDR3 sequence is 14 residues long. Germline loops: CDR1 SQVTM, CDR2 ANQGSEA. Trimming took 7 bases from V and 4 from J; bases not matched to a gene: 9. The CDR3 DNA is TGCAGCGCACAGACAGGGATGTGCACCGGGGAGCTGTTTTTT. Translated, it gives CSAQTGMCTGELFF.

This clonotype was found a few times. This rearrangement joins TRBV18 to TRBJ2-1; TRBD2 aligns across 9 bases. This CDR3 spans 17 amino acids. Germline lookup yields CDR1 KGHSH and CDR2 LQKENI. The V and J ends lost 1 base and 8 bases, in that order; junction bases with no gene match: 12. The CDR3 DNA reads as TGTGCCAGCTCACCACTCATCGGGACTAGCATACGCGATGAGCAGTTCTTC. Its translation: CASSPLIGTSIRDEQFF. The full variable domain, its missing parts supplied by reference TRBV18 and TRBJ2-1, is NAGVMQNPRHLVRRRGQEARLRCSPMKGHSHVYWYRQLPEEGLKFMVYLQKENIIDESGMPKERFSAEFPKEGPSILRIQQVVRGDSAAYFCASSPLIGTSIRDEQFFGPGTRLTVL.

The chain carries TRBV30 and TRBJ1-6; 9 bases match TRBD1. V lost 0 bases, J lost 9 bases, and 3 bases stayed unmatched. Germline CDR1 GTSNPN, CDR2 SVGIG (reference sequence). CDR3 length equals 14 residues. The DNA of the CDR3 is TGTGCCTGGAGTGTACCGGACAGGGGTTCACCCCTCCACTTT. The encoded protein is CAWSVPDRGSPLHF.

The chain joins TRBV6-6 to TRBJ2-1; D perhaps matches TRBD2 (5 bases). Germline values: CDR1 MNHNY, CDR2 SVGAGI (reference sequence). The CDR3 sequence is 16 residues long. Between the trimmed V and J ends, which lost 0 bases and 2 bases, there was a span of 11 bases. The CDR3 DNA reads TGTGCCAGCAGTTACTCGACCGGGAAGACCTACAATGAGCAGTTCTTC. This codes for CASSYSTGKTYNEQFF.

The rearrangement uses TRBV11-2 and TRBJ2-1; TRBD2 matches 9 bases. Germline V lookup: CDR1 SGHAT, CDR2 FQNNGV. J was trimmed by 2 bases and V by 5 bases; bases with no gene match: 4. CDR3 size: 15 residues. CDR3 bases: TGTGCCAGCAGCCCTAGCGGGGCCGCCTACAATGAGCAGTTCTTC. Translated: CASSPSGAAYNEQFF.

This clonotype turned up a few times. The chain links TRBV7-9 to TRBJ1-5; D is ambiguous. Germline CDR1 SEHNR, CDR2 FQNEAQ (reference sequence). Deletions cut 5 bases from V and 5 bases from J, with 10 bases between. CDR3 length: 13 amino acids. The CDR3 protein is CASSGANYQPQHF. Written as DNA, the CDR3 is TGTGCCAGCAGCGGTGCGAATTATCAGCCCCAGCATTTT.

This clonotype appeared a few times. This chain links TRBV6-5 with TRBJ2-7; 12 bases match TRBD1. The CDR3 spans 15 residues. V lost 6 bases to trimming and J lost 7 bases; unmatched junction nucleotides: 10. Germline V gene data show CDR1 as MNHEY and CDR2 as SVGAGI. The CDR3 DNA is TGTGCCAGCAGGGGGACCGGGACAGGGGGCGTAGAGCAGTACTTC. Its translation: CASRGTGTGGVEQYF.

This clonotype was seen only a few times. The CDR3 protein is CSTGASSYNEQFF. CDR3 sequence (DNA): TGCAGTACCGGGGCTAGCTCCTACAATGAGCAGTTCTTC. The chain combines TRBV20-1 with TRBJ2-1; D tentatively fits TRBD1 or TRBD2 (5 bases each). Deletions cut 8 bases from V and 0 bases from J, with 11 bases between. Per germline, CDR1 DFQATT and CDR2 SNEGSKA (reference sequence). There are 13 residues in the CDR3.

This clonotype was seen a handful of times. The chain combines TRBV25-1 with TRBJ2-3, with 7 bases matching TRBD2. CDR1 and CDR2 (germline): MGHDK, SYGVNS. The CDR3 is 15 residues long. Losses at the gene ends were 6 bases for V and 4 bases for J; bases not matched to a gene: 10. The CDR3 loop is CASSAAGRVSDTQYF. CDR3 nucleotides: TGTGCCAGCAGCGCGGCGGGGAGGGTTTCAGATACGCAGTATTTT.